Following are 10 T cell receptor beta chains from one sample sequenced in a study of memory CD4+ T cells and cytomegalovirus serostatus. Single viable CD3+CD4+CD8-CD45RO+ cells were sorted as the memory CD4+ T cells. Method: immunoSEQ multiplex PCR; TCRdb's copy keeps in-frame clones and lacks some. This sample has 55,000 or so clones, with about four fifths found just once. The sample comprised memory CD4+ T cells from blood. The receptors originated from an adult in good health and CMV-seropositive.

V is TRBV30 and J is TRBJ2-5; TRBD1 aligns across 7 bases. Germline CDR1 and CDR2: GTSNPN and SVGIG (reference sequence). The CDR3 runs to 13 residues. J gave up 4 bases and V 7 bases, and 9 bases lay outside the gene matches. CDR3 coding DNA: TGTGCCTCCTCGAAGAGGGGGCGAGAGACCCAGTACTTC. Its translation is CASSKRGRETQYF.

This clone was recorded a few times. The V call is TRBV18, the J call TRBJ1-1, with 7 bases lining up with TRBD1. The CDR3 runs 15 residues. V lost 4 bases and J lost 6; bases outside the gene matches: 11. CDR1 is KGHSH and CDR2 is LQKENI in the germline V gene. CDR3 in DNA: TGTGCCAGCTCACGGGTTGAGACAGGGTCACCTGAAGCTTTCTTT. Protein product: CASSRVETGSPEAFF.

V and J are TRBV6-6 and TRBJ1-1, with 7 bases that match TRBD1. The J segment lost 5 bases and the V segment lost 8 bases, leaving 11 bases of the junction unmatched. The CDR3 consists of 14 residues. Looked up from germline, CDR1 is MNHNY and CDR2 is SVGAGI (reference sequence). This CDR3 is CASRATGARTEAFF. Written as DNA, the CDR3 is TGTGCCAGCCGTGCTACAGGGGCCAGAACTGAAGCTTTCTTT.

The CDR3 bases are TGTGCCAGCAGCAATAGAGGGGGCGGTCAAGTGAGACGTCAGCCCCAGCATTTT. Translating it yields CASSNRGGGQVRRQPQHF. V gene TRBV21-1 combines with J gene TRBJ1-5; TRBD1 is the table's D call and was not checked against the DNA. TRBV21-1 is flagged as a pseudogene. This CDR3 spans 18 amino acids.

This chain uses TRBV7-8 with TRBJ2-7; TRBD2 matches at 7 bases. Germline CDR1 SGHVS, CDR2 FQNEAQ. V was pared by 0 bases and J by 0 bases, with 2 bases of the junction left unmatched. CDR3 length equals 15 residues. The CDR3 sequence: CASSLAGGPSYEQYF. DNA for the CDR3: TGTGCCAGCAGCTTAGCGGGAGGGCCCTCCTACGAGCAGTACTTC.

The chain uses TRBV4-1 and TRBJ1-1, with TRBD1 matching over 9 bases. The junction had 10 bases not matched to a gene; V was cut back by 4 bases and J by 4 bases. In germline, CDR1 is MGHRA, CDR2 YSYEKL. The CDR3 contains 16 residues. CDR3 sequence reads: CASSPWTGAAITEAFF. The CDR3 bases are TGCGCCAGCAGCCCTTGGACAGGGGCCGCGATCACTGAAGCTTTCTTT.

The J gene is TRBJ2-2, the V gene TRBV5-8; 9 positions agree with TRBD1. V shed 3 bases and J 4 bases; nucleotides not matched to a gene: 7. There are 16 residues in the CDR3. Germline lookup yields CDR1 SGHTS and CDR2 YDEGEE. For the CDR3, the DNA is TGTGCCAGCAGCTCCTTAGAGACAGGGGGCACCGGGGAGCTGTTTTTT. This encodes CASSSLETGGTGELFF. Based on the CDR3 plus reference TRBV5-8 and TRBJ2-2, the full variable domain is EAGVTQSPTHLIKTRGQQATLRCSPISGHTSVYWYQQALGLGLQFLLWYDEGEERNRGNFPPRFSGRQFPNYSSELNVNALELEDSALYLCASSSLETGGTGELFFGEGSRLTVL.

The chain employs TRBV5-1 and TRBJ2-5; 9 bases map to TRBD2. V dropped 2 bases and J dropped 1; count of bases not matched to a gene: 3. Looked up from germline, CDR1 is SGHRS and CDR2 is YFSETQ. CDR3 length: 15 amino acids. CDR3 amino acids: CASSFAAGGQETQYF. CDR3 DNA sequence: TGCGCCAGCAGCTTTGCAGCGGGGGGCCAAGAGACCCAGTACTTC. Filled out from reference TRBV5-1 and TRBJ2-5, the complete variable domain reads KAGVTQTPRYLIKTRGQQVTLSCSPISGHRSVSWYQQTPGQGLQFLFEYFSETQRNKGNFPGRFSGRQFSNSRSEMNVSTLELGDSALYLCASSFAAGGQETQYFGPGTRLLVL.

J is TRBJ2-1 and V is TRBV5-1; TRBD1 matches 7 bases. The V gene's germline CDR1 is SGHRS and CDR2 YFSETQ. With V trimmed by 7 bases and J by 3 bases, 4 bases remained unmatched. The CDR3 is 13 residues long. In DNA, the CDR3 is TGCGCCAGCCGGGACAGTTTCTACAATGAGCAGTTCTTC. Protein: CASRDSFYNEQFF.

The genes are TRBV5-4 and TRBJ2-6, with no clear D. V dropped 4 bases and J dropped 0 bases, with 5 bases sitting between them. The CDR3 is 14 amino acids. Per the germline V gene, CDR1 is SGHNT and CDR2 is YYREEE (reference sequence). The CDR3 protein is CASSLHSGANVLTF. The DNA of the CDR3 is TGTGCCAGCAGCCTCCACTCTGGGGCCAACGTCCTGACTTTC.